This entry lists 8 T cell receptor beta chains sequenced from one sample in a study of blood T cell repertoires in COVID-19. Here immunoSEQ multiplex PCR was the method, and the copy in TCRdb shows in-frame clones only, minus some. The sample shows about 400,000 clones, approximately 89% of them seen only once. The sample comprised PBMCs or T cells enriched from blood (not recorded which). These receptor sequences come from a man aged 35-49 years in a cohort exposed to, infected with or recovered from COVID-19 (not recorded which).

The CDR3, as DNA: TGTGCCAGCAGCCCGGGACGGGGGGGCGAGCAGTACTTC. Translating it yields CASSPGRGGEQYF. The V gene is TRBV11-2, the J gene TRBJ2-7, with 8 bases aligning to TRBD2. Looked up from germline, CDR1 is SGHAT and CDR2 is FQNNGV. V gave up 5 bases and J gave up 6 bases; unmatched junction bases: 6. The CDR3 runs 13 residues.

Here the CDR3 reads CAISGPTGGNTEAFF. The DNA of the CDR3 is TGTGCCATCAGTGGACCGACAGGGGGCAACACTGAAGCTTTCTTT. This chain links TRBV10-3 with TRBJ1-1; 10 bases line up with TRBD1. The CDR3 is made up of 15 amino acids. The germline V gene has CDR1 ENHRY and CDR2 SYGVKD. Trimming took 4 bases from V and 2 from J; bases not matched to a gene: 4.

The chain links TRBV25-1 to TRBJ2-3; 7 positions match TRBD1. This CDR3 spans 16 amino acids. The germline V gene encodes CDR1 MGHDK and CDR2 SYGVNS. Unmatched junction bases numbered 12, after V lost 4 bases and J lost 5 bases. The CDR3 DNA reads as TGTGCCAGCAGTGGAATTGGACAGGTCTTTGGAGATACGCAGTATTTT. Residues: CASSGIGQVFGDTQYF.

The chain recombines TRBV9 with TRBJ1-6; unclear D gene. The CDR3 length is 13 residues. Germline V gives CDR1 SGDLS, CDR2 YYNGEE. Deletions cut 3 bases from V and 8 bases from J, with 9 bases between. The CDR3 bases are TGTGCCAGCAGCGCGACATTGGATTCACCCCTCCACTTT. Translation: CASSATLDSPLHF.

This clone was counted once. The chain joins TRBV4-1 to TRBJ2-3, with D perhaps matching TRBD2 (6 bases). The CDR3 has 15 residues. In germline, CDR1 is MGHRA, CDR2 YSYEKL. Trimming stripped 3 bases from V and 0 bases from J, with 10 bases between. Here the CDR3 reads CASSHSLASTDTQYF. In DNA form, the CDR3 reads TGCGCCAGCAGCCATTCTCTAGCGAGCACAGATACGCAGTATTTT.

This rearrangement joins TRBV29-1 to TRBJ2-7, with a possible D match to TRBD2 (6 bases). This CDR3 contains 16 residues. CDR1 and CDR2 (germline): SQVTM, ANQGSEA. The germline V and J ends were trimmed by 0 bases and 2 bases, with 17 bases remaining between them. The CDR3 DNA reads TGCAGCGTTGAAGATCGGGGAGGCAGCATACCCTACGAGCAGTACTTC. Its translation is CSVEDRGGSIPYEQYF.

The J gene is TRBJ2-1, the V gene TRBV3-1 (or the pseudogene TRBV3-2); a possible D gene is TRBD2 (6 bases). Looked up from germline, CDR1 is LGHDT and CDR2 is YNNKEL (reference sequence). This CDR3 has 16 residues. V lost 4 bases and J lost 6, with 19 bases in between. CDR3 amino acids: CASSPGLNVPLNEQFF. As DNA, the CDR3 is TGTGCCAGCAGCCCGGGACTTAACGTCCCTCTCAATGAGCAGTTCTTC.

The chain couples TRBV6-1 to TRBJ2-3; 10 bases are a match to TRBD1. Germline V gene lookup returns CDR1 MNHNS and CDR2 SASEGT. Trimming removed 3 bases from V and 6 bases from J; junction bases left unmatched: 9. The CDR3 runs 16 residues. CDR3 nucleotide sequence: TGTGCCAGCAGTGAGGCCCCGACAGGGGGCTCGGATACGCAGTATTTT. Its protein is CASSEAPTGGSDTQYF.